The 8 T cell receptor beta chains presented below share a single source sample, sequenced in a study of blood T cell repertoires in COVID-19. Measured with immunoSEQ multiplex PCR; TCRdb has only the in-frame clones, and not every one. The table lists about 110,000 clones, roughly nine tenths of them singletons. Material: peripheral blood. These receptors originate from a man aged 40-55 years with acute or convalescent COVID-19.

Regarding this clone: At one of its ends the junction is not consistent with the germline gene, which may arise from a read error. This chain links TRBV3-1 (or the pseudogene TRBV3-2) with TRBJ1-2; D gene unclear. The CDR3 spans 16 residues. The germline CDR1 and CDR2 sequences are LGHDT and YNNKEL (reference sequence). The CDR3 is CASSHAITEDNDGYTF. The CDR3 DNA reads TGTGCCAGCAGCCACGCCATAACGGAGGATAACGATGGCTACACCTTC.

The chain combines TRBV9 with TRBJ1-2; 8 bases match TRBD1. Germline V lookup: CDR1 SGDLS, CDR2 YYNGEE. The J segment lost 0 bases and the V segment lost 3 bases, leaving 7 bases of the junction unmatched. The CDR3 sequence is 16 residues long. The CDR3: CASSGQTGVANYGYTF. In DNA form, the CDR3 reads TGTGCCAGCAGCGGACAGACAGGGGTTGCTAACTATGGCTACACCTTC. The full variable domain, with the rest looked up from reference TRBV9 and TRBJ1-2, is DSGVTQTPKHLITATGQRVTLRCSPRSGDLSVYWYQQSLDQGLQFLIQYYNGEERAKGNILERFSAQQFPDLHSELNLSSLELGDSALYFCASSGQTGVANYGYTFGSGTRLTVV.

The chain couples TRBV6-2 or TRBV6-3 to TRBJ1-4; perhaps TRBD1 as D (5 bases). The CDR3 is made up of 16 amino acids. Per germline, CDR1 MNHEY and CDR2 SVGEGT. V was trimmed by 0 bases and J by 0 bases, leaving 8 bases between them. The CDR3 region has the DNA TGTGCCAGCAGTTACTCGGCGGGGGCAACTAATGAAAAACTGTTTTTT. It translates to CASSYSAGATNEKLFF.

The J gene is TRBJ2-7, the V gene TRBV19, with 8 bases lining up with TRBD1. The CDR3 totals 18 residues. CDR1 is LNHDA, CDR2 SQIVND, per germline (reference sequence). The ends lost 2 bases at V and 3 bases at J; junction bases unmatched: 15. The CDR3 DNA is TGTGCCAGTAGTATACGCAATGGGGGTCCGGGACAGGTCTACGAGCAGTACTTC. Amino acids: CASSIRNGGPGQVYEQYF. The complete variable domain, with remaining parts taken from reference TRBV19 and TRBJ2-7, reads DGGITQSPKYLFRKEGQNVTLSCEQNLNHDAMYWYRQDPGQGLRLIYYSQIVNDFQKGDIAEGYSVSREKKESFPLTVTSAQKNPTAFYLCASSIRNGGPGQVYEQYFGPGTRLTVT.

This chain joins TRBV24-1 and TRBJ2-3, with TRBD1 matching 7 bases. CDR1 is KGHDR and CDR2 is SFDVKD in the germline V gene. Unmatched junction bases numbered 5, after V lost 9 bases and J lost 0 bases. The CDR3 runs 14 residues. In nucleotides, the CDR3 is TGTGCCACCCGAGACAGGGCTAGCACAGATACGCAGTATTTT. This gives the protein CATRDRASTDTQYF.

Points on this clone: A read error may produce the germline difference seen at one junction end. The V and J genes are TRBV7-7 and TRBJ2-1; a weak D match, TRBD2 (6 bases). In germline, CDR1 is SSHAT, CDR2 FNYEAQ (reference sequence). The CDR3 runs 17 residues. The CDR3, as DNA: TGTGCTAGCAGCTTAACTCACCGGGACTTTACTCGGAATGAGCAGTTCTTC. Translated: CASSLTHRDFTRNEQFF.

The V call is TRBV5-4, the J call TRBJ2-5; 9 nucleotides agree with TRBD2. Germline V gene lookup returns CDR1 SGHNT and CDR2 YYREEE (reference sequence). The CDR3 runs 16 residues. V trimming: 0 bases; J trimming: 4 bases; junction bases outside the gene matches: 7. The CDR3 sequence: CASSLEPAGGRETQYF. The CDR3 coding sequence is TGTGCCAGCAGCTTGGAACCAGCGGGGGGACGAGAGACCCAGTACTTC.

The genes are TRBV6-1 and TRBJ2-2, with 8 bases fitting TRBD2. CDR3 length: 15 amino acids. Looked up from germline, CDR1 is MNHNS and CDR2 is SASEGT. Trimming at V came to 3 bases and at J to 4 bases, leaving 4 bases not matched to a gene. CDR3 in DNA: TGTGCCAGCAGTGAGGTAGCGGGACCCACCGGGGAGCTGTTTTTT. It translates to CASSEVAGPTGELFF.